These 18 T cell receptor beta chains were sequenced from one sample in a study of blood T cells in healthy people across ages. Primers used in a second PCR of roughly 6 to 12 cycles were a sample-barcoded 5' primer and a J-beta primer mix. One entry per CDR3 protein results from TCRdb running MiXCR on the 5' RACE reads. The data show approximately 1.5 million distinct CDR3 sequences, 35% to 45% seen once. What was sequenced was blood. The source is a woman under 30 in good health.

The gene calls are TRBV2 and TRBJ2-3; maybe TRBD2 (7 bases). The length of the CDR3 is 16 residues. CDR1 and CDR2 (germline): SNHLY, FYNNEI. V gave up 0 bases and J gave up 3 bases, with 13 bases separating them. In DNA, the CDR3 is TGTGCCAGCAGTGAAGCGGGCGGGGGCCTGACAGATACGCAGTATTTT. This encodes CASSEAGGGLTDTQYF.

The chain links TRBV28 to TRBJ1-4, with D possibly TRBD1 on 6 matching bases. Looked up from germline, CDR1 is MDHEN and CDR2 is SYDVKM. The CDR3 spans 16 residues. With 6 bases removed from V and 7 bases from J, the gap between germline ends came to 21 bases. CDR3 bases: TGTGCCAGCAGCCCAGGGGTCGGGGGTCGGCTTGAAAAACTGTTTTTT. This translates into CASSPGVGGRLEKLFF.

V usage is TRBV15 and J usage is TRBJ2-7, with a weak D call TRBD2 (5 bases). Looked up from germline, CDR1 is LNHNV and CDR2 is YYDKDF (reference sequence). Trimming removed 5 bases from V and 5 bases from J, with 19 bases in between. CDR3 size: 15 residues. CDR3 residues: CATSGPRRKSDEQYF. CDR3 in DNA: TGTGCCACCAGCGGCCCCAGGAGGAAGAGTGACGAGCAGTACTTC.

V is TRBV27 and J is TRBJ2-3, with 7 bases fitting TRBD2. Germline assignment: CDR1 MNHEY and CDR2 SMNVEV (reference sequence). The length of the CDR3 is 14 residues. The V gene end was trimmed by 7 bases and the J gene end by 9 bases; junction bases not matched to a gene: 13. The CDR3: CASTQRDFPGTQYF. CDR3 DNA sequence: TGTGCCAGCACCCAGCGGGACTTTCCAGGCACGCAGTATTTT.

The V gene is TRBV29-1, the J gene TRBJ2-5; perhaps TRBD2 as D (5 bases). CDR1 SQVTM and CDR2 ANQGSEA come from the germline V gene. The CDR3 runs to 10 residues. V lost 8 bases, J lost 11 bases, and 15 bases lay in between. This CDR3 reads CSSETNLQYF. CDR3 bases: TGCAGCTCTGAGACTAATCTGCAGTACTTC. Variable domain in full (rest from reference TRBV29-1 and TRBJ2-5): SAVISQKPSRDICQRGTSLTIQCQVDSQVTMMFWYRQQPGQSLTLIATANQGSEATYESGFVIDKFPISRPNLTFSTLTVSNMSPEDSSIYLCSSETNLQYFGPGTRLLVL.

The rearrangement uses TRBV29-1 and TRBJ1-1; D might be TRBD1 (5 bases). Deletions cut 4 bases from V and 0 bases from J, with 15 bases between. Germline V gene lookup returns CDR1 SQVTM and CDR2 ANQGSEA. The CDR3 is 15 amino acids. The CDR3 sequence: CSVGARQSLNTEAFF. CDR3 coding DNA: TGCAGCGTTGGAGCCCGACAGTCCCTGAACACTGAAGCTTTCTTT.

The chain recombines TRBV4-3 with TRBJ1-2; possibly TRBD1 for D (6 bases). V dropped 1 base and J dropped 9 bases, with 30 bases sitting between them. This CDR3 has 19 amino acids. Germline CDR1 LGHNA, CDR2 YSLEER. The CDR3 region has the DNA TGCGCCAGCAGCCAAGCCAGGGGAAACGCAGATGCGAACTATGAAAGCTACACCTTC. This encodes CASSQARGNADANYESYTF.

A note on this clonotype: One end of the junction fails to match germline, which may point to a read error. The chain has TRBV12-3 or TRBV12-4 and TRBJ2-1; 14 nucleotides align to TRBD2. This CDR3 is built from 16 residues. The CDR3 DNA is TGTGCCAGCAGTTTTTGGGGACTAGCGGGGGCCCATGAGGAGTTCTTC. Translating gives CASSFWGLAGAHEEFF.

This rearrangement joins TRBV5-1 to TRBJ1-5; 8 nucleotides agree with TRBD1. This CDR3 spans 16 amino acids. Germline trimming cut 4 bases from V and 4 bases from J; bases unmatched to any gene: 10. CDR1 is SGHRS, CDR2 YFSETQ, per germline. The CDR3 DNA reads as TGCGCCAGCAGCCCCACAACCGGACAGGGTAATCAGCCCCAGCATTTT. This codes for CASSPTTGQGNQPQHF.

This chain uses TRBV25-1 with TRBJ2-7; 8 nucleotides align to TRBD1. This CDR3 is 14 amino acids long. CDR1 and CDR2 (germline): MGHDK, SYGVNS. J lost 5 bases, V lost 4 bases, and 7 bases had no gene match. CDR3 sequence: CASSVGRGHDEQYF. In DNA form, the CDR3 reads TGTGCCAGCAGTGTAGGCAGGGGGCATGACGAGCAGTACTTC.

The rearrangement joins TRBV5-1 to TRBJ1-4; possible D gene TRBD1, 5 bases. CDR3 length: 13 amino acids. Germline CDR1 SGHRS, CDR2 YFSETQ. With 3 bases removed from V and 8 bases from J, the gap between germline ends came to 11 bases. The CDR3 DNA sequence: TGCGCCAGCAGCTCGCTCTGGGGCGAAAAACTGTTTTTT. Residues: CASSSLWGEKLFF.

Notes on this clonotype: The CDR3 does not end in the conserved phenylalanine or tryptophan, so this is likely a read error. This chain uses TRBV7-2 with TRBJ1-2; unclear D gene. CDR3 length: 14 residues. V lost 5 bases, J lost 2 bases, and 12 bases lay in between. Germline CDR1 reads SGHTA; CDR2 reads FQGNSA. The CDR3 DNA sequence: TGTGCCAGCAGCCTCCGACTTATAAACTATGGCTACACCTTG. It specifies CASSLRLINYGYTL.

This chain links TRBV12-3 or TRBV12-4 with TRBJ1-1; 9 bases fit TRBD1. This CDR3 is built from 16 residues. J was trimmed by 0 bases and V by 5 bases; bases with no gene match: 7. The CDR3, as DNA: TGTGCCAGCAGTCCGGACAGGGGACCCGTGAACACTGAAGCTTTCTTT. Amino acid sequence: CASSPDRGPVNTEAFF.

The CDR3 DNA sequence: TGTGCCAGCAGTTCTCGGCGGGCCCGCACCGAGACCCAGTACTTC. Translating gives CASSSRRARTETQYF. The rearrangement links TRBV6-5 to TRBJ2-5; maybe TRBD2 (5 bases). V shed 4 bases and J shed 5 bases, with 17 bases lying between them. The germline gives CDR1 MNHEY, CDR2 SVGAGI. This CDR3 region has 15 residues.

The rearrangement uses TRBV7-2 and TRBJ1-2, with 7 bases aligning to TRBD1. The CDR3 extends over 13 amino acids. Germline values: CDR1 SGHTA, CDR2 FQGNSA. V lost 6 bases to trimming and J lost 3 bases; unmatched junction nucleotides: 4. DNA of the CDR3: TGTGCCAGCAGTCGACAGGGACACTATGGCTACACCTTC. As protein: CASSRQGHYGYTF. The whole variable domain, filled in from reference TRBV7-2 and TRBJ1-2, reads GAGVSQSPSNKVTEKGKDVELRCDPISGHTALYWYRQSLGQGLEFLIYFQGNSAPDKSGLPSDRFSAERTGGSVSTLTIQRTQQEDSAVYLCASSRQGHYGYTFGSGTRLTVV.

This clonotype was seen only a few times. This rearrangement joins TRBV6-2 or TRBV6-3 to TRBJ2-5, with a possible D match to TRBD1 (6 bases). The J call could be wrong; TRBJ2-7 is a better fit for the DNA end. Germline values: CDR1 MNHEY, CDR2 SVGEGT. This CDR3 comprises 15 residues. This CDR3 reads CASSFPTGPPYEQYF. CDR3 bases: TGTGCCAGCAGTTTCCCGACAGGACCCCCCTACGAGCAGTACTTC.

The CDR3 loop reads CASSLTLRGAETQYF. The CDR3 DNA sequence: TGCGCCAGCAGCTTGACTCTCCGGGGGGCGGAGACCCAGTACTTC. V gene TRBV5-1 combines with J gene TRBJ2-5; maybe TRBD2 (7 bases). Trimming cost V 1 base and J 5 bases, with 15 bases left between them. The CDR3 sequence is 15 residues long. Per the germline V gene, CDR1 is SGHRS and CDR2 is YFSETQ.

The J gene is TRBJ2-5, the V gene TRBV15, with D possibly matching TRBD1 (5 bases). The V gene lost 3 bases and the J gene lost 6 bases, with 14 bases spanning the gap. CDR3 length: 14 amino acids. From germline, CDR1 is LNHNV and CDR2 YYDKDF (reference sequence). Written as DNA, the CDR3 is TGTGCCACCAGCAGGAACAGGCAGGTGAAGACCCAGTACTTC. Protein sequence: CATSRNRQVKTQYF.